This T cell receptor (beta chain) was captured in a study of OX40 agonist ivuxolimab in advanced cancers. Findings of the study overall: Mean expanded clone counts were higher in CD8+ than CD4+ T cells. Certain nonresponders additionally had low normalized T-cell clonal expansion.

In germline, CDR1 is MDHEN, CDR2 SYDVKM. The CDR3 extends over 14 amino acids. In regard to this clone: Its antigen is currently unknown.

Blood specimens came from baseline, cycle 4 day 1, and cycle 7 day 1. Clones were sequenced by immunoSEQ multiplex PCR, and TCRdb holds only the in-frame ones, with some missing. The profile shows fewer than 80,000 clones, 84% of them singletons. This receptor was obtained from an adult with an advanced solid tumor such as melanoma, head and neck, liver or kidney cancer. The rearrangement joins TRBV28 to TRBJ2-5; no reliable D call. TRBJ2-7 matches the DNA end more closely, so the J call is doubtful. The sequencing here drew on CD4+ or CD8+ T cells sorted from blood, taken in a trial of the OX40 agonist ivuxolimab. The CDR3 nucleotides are TGTGCCAGCAGTTTCGAAACGGGTCTCTACGAGCAGTACTTC. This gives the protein CASSFETGLYEQYF.